One sample yielded the 16 T cell receptor beta chains listed below, sequenced in a study of sequential checkpoint blockade in melanoma. Assay used: immunoSEQ multiplex PCR; TCRdb lists only in-frame clones, some missing. Of 4,000 to 6,000 clones detected, around 73% appear once; the ten largest clones hold under 70%. Treatment given: randomized to nivolumab then ipilimumab (arm A) or the reverse (arm B). The source was CD8+ T cells sorted from blood (inferred from file names), collected from a patient given nivolumab and ipilimumab in sequence. These receptors were taken from a human donor with melanoma.

This chain connects TRBV30 to TRBJ1-1; D might be TRBD1 (6 bases). Per germline, CDR1 GTSNPN and CDR2 SVGIG (reference sequence). The V gene lost 1 base and the J gene lost 0 bases, with 9 bases spanning the gap. The CDR3 runs to 14 residues. CDR3 coding DNA: TGTGCCTGGAGTGGGGACACTATGAACACTGAAGCTTTCTTT. Translated, it gives CAWSGDTMNTEAFF. Supplemented by reference TRBV30 and TRBJ1-1, the full variable domain reads SQTIHQWPATLVQPVGSPLSLECTVEGTSNPNLYWYRQAAGRGLQLLFYSVGIGQISSEVPQNLSASRPQDRQFILSSKKLLLSDSGFYLCAWSGDTMNTEAFFGQGTRLTVV.

The chain has TRBV15 and TRBJ2-1; 12 nucleotides align to TRBD1. Germline V gives CDR1 LNHNV, CDR2 YYDKDF (reference sequence). This CDR3 region has 15 residues. The V segment lost 3 bases and the J segment 6 bases; nucleotides outside the gene matches: 3. The chain's CDR3 is CATSSRDRGPNEQFF. The CDR3 bases are TGTGCCACCAGCAGCCGGGACAGGGGGCCCAATGAGCAGTTCTTC.

V and J are TRBV27 and TRBJ2-1; TRBD2 matches 11 bases. CDR1 is MNHEY and CDR2 is SMNVEV in the germline V gene (reference sequence). Losses at the gene ends were 4 bases for V and 4 bases for J; bases not matched to a gene: 6. The CDR3 extends over 16 amino acids. The CDR3 sequence: CASSSGLAEVYNEQFF. The DNA for the CDR3 is TGTGCCAGCAGTTCGGGACTAGCGGAGGTATACAATGAGCAGTTCTTC.

The genes are TRBV5-6 and TRBJ2-1; the match to TRBD1 covers 10 bases. The CDR3 loop spans 16 amino acids. Trimming removed 0 bases from V and 8 bases from J; junction bases left unmatched: 8. Germline lookup yields CDR1 SGHDT and CDR2 YYEEEE. CDR3 bases: TGTGCCAGCAGCTTGGCCGACAGGGGGCCGTCCGATGAGCAGTTCTTC. Translating it yields CASSLADRGPSDEQFF.

This clone was seen more than once but under ten times. The V and J genes are TRBV7-1 and TRBJ2-7; 7 nucleotides line up with TRBD1. TRBV7-1 is placed among ORFs of uncertain function. The V segment lost 5 bases and the J segment 3 bases; nucleotides outside the gene matches: 13. This CDR3 has 16 residues. DNA of the CDR3: TGTGCCAGCAGCCAAGATTCGTGGGCAGGGGGCTACGAGCAGTACTTC. Protein: CASSQDSWAGGYEQYF.

This clone was recorded once. The CDR3 nucleotides are TGTGCCAGCAGTTACTCGCTTCAGAAGGGGGCCGAGCAGTACTTC. It encodes CASSYSLQKGAEQYF. The chain employs TRBV6-6 and TRBJ2-7, with 7 bases fitting TRBD1. The V gene's germline CDR1 is MNHNY and CDR2 SVGAGI (reference sequence). CDR3 size: 15 residues. The V segment lost 0 bases and the J segment 6 bases; nucleotides outside the gene matches: 8.

By frequency in the sample, this clone is hyperexpanded (1% or more). Other DNA variants within this sample encode the same CDR3. The CDR3 region has the DNA TGTGCCAGTAGTATAACCCAGCGGGGAGATAATGAGCAGTACTTC. Translated, it gives CASSITQRGDNEQYF. The chain is built from TRBV19 and TRBJ2-7; TRBD2 agrees at 7 bases. Per germline, CDR1 LNHDA and CDR2 SQIVND (reference sequence). The CDR3 extends over 15 amino acids. The trim removed 2 bases at V and 7 bases at J, leaving 11 bases unmatched.

The CDR3 sequence is CAWNSGGQNEQYF. CDR3 sequence (DNA): TGTGCCTGGAACTCGGGGGGGCAAAACGAGCAGTACTTC. The gene calls are TRBV30 and TRBJ2-7; 8 bases line up with TRBD2. V lost 4 bases, J lost 5 bases, and 7 bases stayed unmatched. CDR1 is GTSNPN and CDR2 is SVGIG in the germline V gene (reference sequence). The CDR3 runs to 13 residues.

The chain employs TRBV19 and TRBJ2-7, with 8 bases identical to TRBD1. The V segment lost 3 bases and the J segment 2 bases; nucleotides outside the gene matches: 6. Germline CDR1 is LNHDA and CDR2 is SQIVND (reference sequence). The CDR3 is 15 amino acids. CDR3 bases: TGTGCCAGTAGTATGGCCGGGACAGGTGCCTACGAGCAGTACTTC. Translating it yields CASSMAGTGAYEQYF.

The chain is built from TRBV4-3 and TRBJ1-2; 9 bases line up with TRBD1. This CDR3 has 16 amino acids. Germline assignment: CDR1 LGHNA and CDR2 YSLEER. Trimming cost V 5 bases and J 4 bases; bases outside gene matches: 11. CDR3 nucleotides: TGCGCCAGCAGCGAGACAGGGGGTGGAATGATCTATGGCTACACCTTC. As protein: CASSETGGGMIYGYTF.

Only a few counts were recorded for this clone. The chain uses TRBV19 and TRBJ1-5; D is undetermined. CDR1 LNHDA and CDR2 SQIVND come from the germline V gene (reference sequence). The length of the CDR3 is 15 residues. Deletions cut 5 bases from V and 2 bases from J, with 13 bases between. The CDR3 coding sequence is TGTGCCAGTAGTGTACAGCTATTAGGCAATCAGCCCCAGCATTTT. The encoded protein is CASSVQLLGNQPQHF.

The genes are TRBV28 and TRBJ2-7, with no clear D. The CDR3 runs to 10 residues. V was pared by 3 bases and J by 5 bases, with 2 bases between. Germline-derived CDR1 and CDR2 are MDHEN and SYDVKM. The CDR3 bases are TGTGCCAGCAGTTTCGACGAGCAGTACTTC. Translating gives CASSFDEQYF. Drawing the rest from reference TRBV28 and TRBJ2-7, the complete variable domain is DVKVTQSSRYLVKRTGEKVFLECVQDMDHENMFWYRQDPGLGLRLIYFSYDVKMKEKGDIPEGYSVSREKKERFSLILESASTNQTSMYLCASSFDEQYFGPGTRLTVT.

This clone was detected only a few times. The chain employs TRBV28 and TRBJ2-7; the D gene is possibly TRBD1 (6 bases). The V and J ends lost 5 bases and 1 base respectively, with 12 bases between them. The CDR3 sequence is 14 residues long. The germline V gene has CDR1 MDHEN and CDR2 SYDVKM. The CDR3 coding sequence is TGTGCCAGCAGTCCGACAGGCGAATCCTACGAGCAGTACTTC. This sequence encodes CASSPTGESYEQYF. Drawing the rest from reference TRBV28 and TRBJ2-7, the complete variable domain is DVKVTQSSRYLVKRTGEKVFLECVQDMDHENMFWYRQDPGLGLRLIYFSYDVKMKEKGDIPEGYSVSREKKERFSLILESASTNQTSMYLCASSPTGESYEQYFGPGTRLTVT.

The chain joins TRBV11-3 to TRBJ2-2; weak D call: TRBD1 (6 bases). V was pared by 3 bases and J by 1 base, with 9 bases between. The CDR3 covers 15 residues. The germline V gene has CDR1 SGHNT and CDR2 YENEEA. The CDR3 reads CASSFLTGNTGELFF. CDR3 DNA: TGTGCCAGCAGCTTCCTGACAGGGAACACCGGGGAGCTGTTTTTT.

The chain carries TRBV19 and TRBJ2-7, with 8 bases identical to TRBD1. CDR1 is LNHDA and CDR2 is SQIVND in the germline V gene (reference sequence). The CDR3 is 13 amino acids. Trimming at V came to 5 bases and at J to 5 bases, leaving 5 bases not matched to a gene. For the CDR3, the DNA is TGTGCCAGTAGTGCGACAGGGGCCCACGAGCAGTACTTC. Translation gives CASSATGAHEQYF.

The chain uses TRBV9 and TRBJ2-1; tentative D call: TRBD2 (6 bases). The CDR3 totals 14 residues. Trimming removed 0 bases at V and 8 bases at J, with 12 bases between. Germline CDR1 and CDR2: SGDLS and YYNGEE. The CDR3 here is CASSVAGREDEQFF. CDR3 sequence (DNA): TGTGCCAGCAGCGTAGCGGGCAGGGAGGATGAGCAGTTCTTC. Variable domain in full (rest from reference TRBV9 and TRBJ2-1): DSGVTQTPKHLITATGQRVTLRCSPRSGDLSVYWYQQSLDQGLQFLIQYYNGEERAKGNILERFSAQQFPDLHSELNLSSLELGDSALYFCASSVAGREDEQFFGPGTRLTVL.